The 10 T cell receptor beta chains in this list originate from one sample, sequenced in a study of Ad26.COV2.S vaccination and SARS-CoV-2 variants. Stated treatment: approximately 18 received Ad26.COV2.S at low or high dose, single or two shots; 5 received placebo; per-sample allocation not given. It was on day 63 after the first vaccine or placebo injection that samples were taken. This table comes from immunoSEQ multiplex PCR, and its TCRdb copy is limited to in-frame clones, with some not included. The repertoire has hundreds of thousands of clones, 88% of them found once; the top ten carry 6.4%. The specimen comprised peripheral blood, sampled in a trial of Ad26.COV2.S vaccine versus placebo. The receptor set was obtained from a person between 18 and 60 years old who received the Ad26.COV2.S COVID-19 vaccine or a placebo.

This clone was observed once. The same CDR3 is also encoded by other DNA sequences in this sample. V gene TRBV9 combines with J gene TRBJ2-1, with TRBD2 matching 7 bases. Germline assignment: CDR1 SGDLS and CDR2 YYNGEE. With V trimmed by 0 bases and J by 5 bases, 2 bases remained unmatched. This CDR3 has 14 amino acids. The DNA for the CDR3 is TGTGCCAGCAGCGTAGCGGGAGGTAACAATGAGCAGTTCTTC. Its protein is CASSVAGGNNEQFF.

V usage is TRBV13 and J usage is TRBJ2-7, with TRBD2 matching over 10 bases. The CDR3 contains 15 residues. V trimming: 4 bases; J trimming: 4 bases; junction bases outside the gene matches: 7. CDR1 is PRHDT and CDR2 is FYEKMQ in the germline V gene (reference sequence). The CDR3 DNA is TGTGCCAGCAGCTCCGTACTAGCGGGGCCTTACGAGCAGTACTTC. This gives the protein CASSSVLAGPYEQYF.

The chain carries TRBV6-5 and TRBJ1-5; no reliable D call. Germline assignment: CDR1 MNHEY and CDR2 SVGAGI. The germline V and J ends were trimmed by 7 bases and 1 base, with 5 bases remaining between them. This CDR3 contains 12 residues. The CDR3 DNA follows: TGTGCCAGCATATCAAGCAATCAGCCCCAGCATTTT. Its translation is CASISSNQPQHF.

The chain couples TRBV12-3 or TRBV12-4 to TRBJ1-1; 9 bases match TRBD1. J gave up 9 bases and V 4 bases, and 6 bases lay outside the gene matches. CDR3 length: 13 amino acids. The CDR3: CASSSGQGSKAFF. CDR3 coding DNA: TGTGCCAGCAGTTCGGGACAGGGTAGCAAAGCTTTCTTT.

This chain uses TRBV6-5 with TRBJ1-2, with TRBD1 matching over 10 bases. Looked up from germline, CDR1 is MNHEY and CDR2 is SVGAGI. The CDR3 loop spans 15 amino acids. V lost 4 bases, J lost 0 bases, and 2 bases stayed unmatched. CDR3: CASSWTGGTNYGYTF. The CDR3 DNA sequence: TGTGCCAGCAGTTGGACAGGGGGAACTAACTATGGCTACACCTTC.

The V gene is TRBV29-1, the J gene TRBJ1-1, with D uncertain. The germline V gene encodes CDR1 SQVTM and CDR2 ANQGSEA. V lost 0 bases, J lost 2 bases, and 7 bases lay in between. The CDR3 has 13 amino acids. The CDR3 region has the DNA TGCAGCGTTGAAGATTGGGGTAACACTGAAGCTTTCTTT. Protein: CSVEDWGNTEAFF.

This clone was seen just once. This CDR3 reads CASSWTGGMNTEAFF. For the CDR3, the DNA is TGTGCCAGCAGCTGGACAGGGGGAATGAACACTGAAGCTTTCTTT. This sequence joins TRBV7-9 and TRBJ1-1; 10 nucleotides agree with TRBD1. Germline CDR1 is SEHNR and CDR2 is FQNEAQ (reference sequence). With V trimmed by 4 bases and J by 0 bases, 2 bases remained unmatched. The CDR3 contains 15 residues. Filled out from reference TRBV7-9 and TRBJ1-1, the complete variable domain reads DTGVSQNPRHKITKRGQNVTFRCDPISEHNRLYWYRQTLGQGPEFLTYFQNEAQLEKSRLLSDRFSAERPKGSFSTLEIQRTEQGDSAMYLCASSWTGGMNTEAFFGQGTRLTVV.

This clone was seen only once. J is TRBJ1-4 and V is TRBV18; D is uncertain. The germline gives CDR1 KGHSH, CDR2 LQKENI. This CDR3 region has 13 residues. The V gene lost 1 base and the J gene lost 8 bases, with 8 bases spanning the gap. CDR3 coding DNA: TGTGCCAGCTCACCACGGCAGAAGGAAAAACTGTTTTTT. It yields the protein CASSPRQKEKLFF.

The chain carries TRBV30 and TRBJ2-1, with 7 bases that match TRBD2. CDR3 length equals 15 residues. The junction had 3 bases not matched to a gene; V was cut back by 1 base and J by 0 bases. Germline assignment: CDR1 GTSNPN and CDR2 SVGIG (reference sequence). CDR3 in amino acids: CAWSGEGSSYNEQFF. The CDR3 coding sequence is TGTGCCTGGAGTGGGGAGGGGAGCTCCTACAATGAGCAGTTCTTC. Based on the CDR3 plus reference TRBV30 and TRBJ2-1, the full variable domain is SQTIHQWPATLVQPVGSPLSLECTVEGTSNPNLYWYRQAAGRGLQLLFYSVGIGQISSEVPQNLSASRPQDRQFILSSKKLLLSDSGFYLCAWSGEGSSYNEQFFGPGTRLTVL.

V and J are TRBV30 and TRBJ1-5, with 11 bases lining up with TRBD1. CDR1 is GTSNPN and CDR2 is SVGIG in the germline V gene (reference sequence). CDR3 length equals 14 residues. The J segment lost 5 bases and the V segment lost 5 bases, leaving 5 bases of the junction unmatched. The CDR3 DNA is TGTGCCTGGGGAGGACAGGGGGCGTATCAGCCCCAGCATTTT. This encodes CAWGGQGAYQPQHF.